One sample yielded the 2 T cell receptor beta chains listed below, sequenced in a study of breast tumors, draining lymph nodes, adjacent tissues. Using its own MiXCR run on the multiplex PCR reads, TCRdb lists one record per CDR3 protein. Among 15,000 or so distinct CDR3 sequences listed, roughly 50% were seen once. The specimen sequenced was tumor-adjacent breast tissue. These receptors all come from a female donor with breast cancer. Some clones in this sample may be carry-over from other donors' samples.

The chain employs TRBV20-1 and TRBJ2-3; TRBD2 aligns across 13 bases. The V segment lost 0 bases and the J segment 4 bases; nucleotides outside the gene matches: 1. CDR1 is DFQATT, CDR2 SNEGSKA, per germline (reference sequence). The CDR3 is 15 amino acids. CDR3 DNA sequence: TGCAGTGCTAGAGATGGACTAGCGGGAGCAGATACGCAGTATTTT. Translated: CSARDGLAGADTQYF.

This clonotype was detected ten times or more. The chain couples TRBV3-1 to TRBJ2-2, with a weak D call TRBD2 (6 bases). Germline V gives CDR1 LGHDT, CDR2 YNNKEL (reference sequence). V lost 4 bases to trimming and J lost 2 bases, with 11 bases between them. CDR3 length: 15 residues. CDR3 nucleotide sequence: TGTGCCAGCAGCCCCCGGGACTTTAACACCGGGGAGCTGTTTTTT. This encodes CASSPRDFNTGELFF. Using reference TRBV3-1 and TRBJ2-2 for the parts outside the CDR3, the full variable domain is DTAVSQTPKYLVTQMGNDKSIKCEQNLGHDTMYWYKQDSKKFLKIMFSYNNKELIINETVPNRFSPKSPDKAHLNLHINSLELGDSAVYFCASSPRDFNTGELFFGEGSRLTVL.